This T cell receptor beta chain emerged from a study of PD-1 blockade in classical Hodgkin lymphoma. Sample time point: cycle 4 day 1 (C4D1), after five to seven weeks of nivolumab. Following autologous stem cell transplantation, relapse occurred in every patient, and exposure to brentuximab vedotin varied. Clones were sequenced by immunoSEQ multiplex PCR, and TCRdb holds only the in-frame ones, with some missing. The repertoire holds about 16,000 clones, about four fifths seen once, with approximately 13% in the top ten. Sequenced material: peripheral blood mononuclear cells (PBMCs), taken before the fourth cycle of nivolumab. The TCR was taken from a human donor with classical Hodgkin lymphoma.

The CDR3 protein is CASSLVGQTGETQYF. The CDR3 DNA is TGCGCCAGCAGCTTGGTTGGACAGACTGGAGAGACCCAGTACTTC. The rearrangement links TRBV5-1 to TRBJ2-5, with D perhaps matching TRBD1 (6 bases). This CDR3 has 15 amino acids. V shed 0 bases and J shed 4 bases, with 13 bases lying between them. Germline CDR1 is SGHRS and CDR2 is YFSETQ.